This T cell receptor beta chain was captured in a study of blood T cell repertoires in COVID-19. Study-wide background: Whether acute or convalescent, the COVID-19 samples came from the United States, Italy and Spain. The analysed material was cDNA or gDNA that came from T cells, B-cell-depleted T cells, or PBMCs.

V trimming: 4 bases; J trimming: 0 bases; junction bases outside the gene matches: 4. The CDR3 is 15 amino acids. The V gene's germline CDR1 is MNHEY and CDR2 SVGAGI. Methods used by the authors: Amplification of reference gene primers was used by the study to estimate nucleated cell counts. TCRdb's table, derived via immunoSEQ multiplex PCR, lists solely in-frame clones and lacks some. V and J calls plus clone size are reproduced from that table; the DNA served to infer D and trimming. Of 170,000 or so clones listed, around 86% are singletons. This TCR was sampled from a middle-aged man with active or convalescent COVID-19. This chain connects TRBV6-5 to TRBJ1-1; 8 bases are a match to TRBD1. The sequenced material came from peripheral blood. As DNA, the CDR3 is TGTGCCAGCAGTTCTCGGACAGGGATGAACACTGAAGCTTTCTTT. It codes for CASSSRTGMNTEAFF.